This passage covers 22 T cell receptor beta chains from one sample sequenced in a study of blood T cell repertoires in COVID-19. Clones were read by immunoSEQ multiplex PCR, and TCRdb kept only the in-frame ones, dropping some. This table has around 150,000 clones, under 85% appearing once. Sequencing used peripheral blood. The source of these receptors is a man in his 70s with acute or convalescent COVID-19.

The V call is TRBV6-1, the J call TRBJ2-3, with TRBD1 identical over 8 bases. CDR3 length: 17 amino acids. Germline loops: CDR1 MNHNS, CDR2 SASEGT. J gave up 1 base and V 4 bases, and 10 bases lay outside the gene matches. CDR3 sequence reads: CASSAYAGTGRTDTQYF. CDR3 bases: TGTGCCAGCAGTGCGTATGCCGGGACAGGACGCACAGATACGCAGTATTTT.

The CDR3 spells CASSLHSSGANVLTF. The CDR3 DNA follows: TGTGCCAGCAGCCTTCACTCCTCTGGGGCCAACGTCCTGACTTTC. V is TRBV6-6 and J is TRBJ2-6; no clear D gene. This CDR3 is 15 amino acids long. The germline CDR1 and CDR2 sequences are MNHNY and SVGAGI (reference sequence). The V gene lost 6 bases and the J gene lost 0 bases, with 9 bases spanning the gap.

The chain carries TRBV10-1 and TRBJ1-1; D may be TRBD1 (5 bases). V was shortened by 2 bases and J by 12 bases, with 16 bases between the two germline ends. Looked up from germline, CDR1 is WNHNN and CDR2 is SYGVQD (reference sequence). The CDR3 consists of 13 residues. The CDR3 bases are TGCGCCAGCAGTGAGGATTACAGTGGGGCTTCTTTCTTT. Translating gives CASSEDYSGASFF.

This clone was seen a single time. The gene calls are TRBV28 and TRBJ2-1, with 11 bases aligning to TRBD2. This CDR3 is built from 17 residues. Germline V lookup: CDR1 MDHEN, CDR2 SYDVKM. V shed 7 bases, J shed 1 base, and the junction held 9 bases outside the gene matches. CDR3 protein: CASTGLAAPKSYNEQFF. For the CDR3, the DNA is TGTGCCAGCACGGGACTAGCGGCGCCTAAGTCCTACAATGAGCAGTTCTTC. Filled out from reference TRBV28 and TRBJ2-1, the complete variable domain reads DVKVTQSSRYLVKRTGEKVFLECVQDMDHENMFWYRQDPGLGLRLIYFSYDVKMKEKGDIPEGYSVSREKKERFSLILESASTNQTSMYLCASTGLAAPKSYNEQFFGPGTRLTVL.

The chain uses TRBV6-5 and TRBJ2-7, with TRBD2 matching over 11 bases. The V segment lost 4 bases and the J segment 3 bases; nucleotides outside the gene matches: 2. The CDR3 is 14 residues long. Germline CDR1 is MNHEY and CDR2 is SVGAGI. The CDR3: CASSLGLADYEQYF. CDR3 DNA sequence: TGTGCCAGCAGTTTGGGACTAGCGGACTACGAGCAGTACTTC.

In its sample, this clone was seen many times. In DNA, the CDR3 is TGTGCCAGCAGTCCGGGGTCAAGCACAGATACGCAGTATTTT. This encodes CASSPGSSTDTQYF. The chain employs TRBV6-5 and TRBJ2-3, with D tentatively TRBD2 (5 bases). Trimming removed 5 bases from V and 0 bases from J, with 9 bases in between. The length of the CDR3 is 14 residues. Germline CDR1 MNHEY, CDR2 SVGAGI.

The J gene is TRBJ1-2, the V gene TRBV2; D may be TRBD1 (5 bases). Germline CDR1 and CDR2: SNHLY and FYNNEI. V gave up 6 bases and J gave up 6 bases, with 14 bases separating them. The CDR3 has 13 amino acids. CDR3 sequence: CASRAGVHDGYTF. CDR3 in DNA: TGTGCCAGCAGGGCGGGGGTCCACGATGGCTACACCTTC.

V usage is TRBV6-2 or TRBV6-3 and J usage is TRBJ2-7; D gene ambiguous. Germline values: CDR1 MNHEY, CDR2 SVGEGT. The CDR3 is made up of 11 amino acids. The V end was cut by 6 bases, the J end by 7 bases, with 10 bases between. The CDR3 nucleotides are TGTGCCAGCAGCTCGGGTCGGGAGCAGTACTTC. This translates into CASSSGREQYF.

This chain connects TRBV4-1 to TRBJ2-7, with 11 bases fitting TRBD1. CDR3 length: 16 amino acids. Germline V gene sequence: CDR1 MGHRA, CDR2 YSYEKL. The junction had 10 bases not matched to a gene; V was cut back by 4 bases and J by 5 bases. The CDR3 loop is CASSLNQDRGQNEQYF. The CDR3 DNA reads TGCGCCAGCAGCCTAAACCAGGACAGGGGGCAGAACGAGCAGTACTTC.

The rearrangement uses TRBV7-2 and TRBJ2-7; 8 bases are a match to TRBD2. The germline V gene has CDR1 SGHTA and CDR2 FQGNSA. Germline trimming cut 5 bases from V and 4 bases from J; bases unmatched to any gene: 13. The CDR3 loop spans 16 amino acids. Written as DNA, the CDR3 is TGTGCCAGCAGCCCATCGCTACTAGCGGCTCCTTACGAGCAGTACTTC. Amino acids: CASSPSLLAAPYEQYF.

The chain has TRBV10-1 and TRBJ1-1; 8 bases align to TRBD1. Germline V gene lookup returns CDR1 WNHNN and CDR2 SYGVQD (reference sequence). Germline trimming cut 5 bases from V and 2 bases from J; bases unmatched to any gene: 4. The CDR3 has 14 residues. In nucleotides, the CDR3 is TGCGCCAGCAGTTTGACAGGGGTAAACACTGAAGCTTTCTTT. It is translated as CASSLTGVNTEAFF.

The chain recombines TRBV6-5 with TRBJ1-2; 11 bases agree with TRBD1. V lost 6 bases, J lost 4 bases, and 7 bases stayed unmatched. Germline values: CDR1 MNHEY, CDR2 SVGAGI. The CDR3 has 15 residues. In DNA, the CDR3 is TGTGCCAGCAGCGACGGGACAGGGGGTTTCTATGGCTACACCTTC. It encodes CASSDGTGGFYGYTF.

This clone was detected only once. The chain is built from TRBV5-1 and TRBJ2-2; 7 bases map to TRBD1. CDR1 and CDR2 (germline): SGHRS, YFSETQ. V shed 4 bases and J 6 bases; nucleotides not matched to a gene: 15. The CDR3 spans 17 residues. The CDR3 loop is CASSPRQGSPLAGELFF. The CDR3 DNA sequence: TGCGCCAGCAGCCCCCGACAGGGTAGCCCTCTCGCCGGGGAGCTGTTTTTT.

Only one count was recorded for this clone. The rearrangement uses TRBV12-3 or TRBV12-4 and TRBJ1-2; tentatively, D is TRBD1 (6 bases). Trimming removed 5 bases at V and 7 bases at J, with 14 bases between. The length of the CDR3 is 13 residues. The CDR3 nucleotides are TGTGCCAGCAGTCGCAGACAGGTTACTGGCTACACCTTC. This gives the protein CASSRRQVTGYTF.

In this sample, this clone turned up once. The chain joins TRBV6-5 to TRBJ2-7; 9 bases fit TRBD1. Germline V gene sequence: CDR1 MNHEY, CDR2 SVGAGI. V trimming: 8 bases; J trimming: 0 bases; junction bases outside the gene matches: 2. This CDR3 is 13 amino acids long. In nucleotides, the CDR3 is TGTGCCAGCGGGACAGGGACCTCCTACGAGCAGTACTTC. Protein product: CASGTGTSYEQYF.

This clone has only one observation. V is TRBV18 and J is TRBJ1-6; 7 nucleotides match TRBD1. This CDR3 is 18 amino acids long. The V gene's germline CDR1 is KGHSH and CDR2 LQKENI. J gave up 0 bases and V 1 base, and 6 bases lay outside the gene matches. In DNA, the CDR3 is TGTGCCAGCTCACCACGCGGACAGGCCGGCTCCTATAATTCACCCCTCCACTTT. Amino acids: CASSPRGQAGSYNSPLHF.

This chain joins TRBV2 and TRBJ1-1, with D perhaps TRBD1 (5 bases). Trimming shortened V by 6 bases and J by 5 bases, and 19 bases separated the two germline ends. The CDR3 length is 15 residues. CDR1 is SNHLY and CDR2 is FYNNEI in the germline V gene. CDR3 region: CASRGRKGQVTEAFF. The CDR3 DNA reads as TGTGCCAGCAGAGGAAGAAAGGGGCAGGTGACTGAAGCTTTCTTT.

The genes are TRBV5-6 and TRBJ2-1; 9 bases fit TRBD2. The CDR3 contains 16 residues. Germline V CDR1 and CDR2: SGHDT, YYEEEE. V trimming: 3 bases; J trimming: 7 bases; junction bases outside the gene matches: 11. The CDR3 bases are TGTGCCAGCAGCTCTTCCGGGACTAGCCGCGATAATGAGCAGTTCTTC. Its translation: CASSSSGTSRDNEQFF. The full variable domain, completed using reference TRBV5-6 and TRBJ2-1, is DAGVTQSPTHLIKTRGQQVTLRCSPKSGHDTVSWYQQALGQGPQFIFQYYEEEERQRGNFPDRFSGHQFPNYSSELNVNALLLGDSALYLCASSSSGTSRDNEQFFGPGTRLTVL.

This clone was recorded only once. This chain connects TRBV6-1 to TRBJ1-3; tentative D call: TRBD1 (5 bases). Germline CDR1 reads MNHNS; CDR2 reads SASEGT. V dropped 2 bases and J dropped 4 bases, with 27 bases sitting between them. The CDR3 runs 20 residues. CDR3 amino acids: CASSERPGPWGRVGGNTIYF. The CDR3 DNA reads TGTGCCAGCAGTGAACGCCCTGGCCCCTGGGGGAGGGTGGGCGGAAACACCATATATTTT.

The chain carries TRBV29-1 and TRBJ1-1, with 11 bases matching TRBD1. The CDR3 sequence is 14 residues long. After removal of 6 bases from V and 11 bases from J, the junction contained 14 bases not matched to a gene. Per germline, CDR1 SQVTM and CDR2 ANQGSEA. CDR3 protein: CSVSLRDRGIYAFF. The CDR3 DNA is TGCAGCGTATCCCTCCGGGACAGGGGGATTTACGCTTTCTTT.

The chain carries TRBV5-4 and TRBJ2-5; D may be TRBD1 (6 bases). This CDR3 is built from 12 residues. Germline CDR1 SGHNT, CDR2 YYREEE (reference sequence). Trimming shortened V by 1 base and J by 5 bases, and 6 bases separated the two germline ends. The CDR3 protein is CASSLQGETQYF. DNA of the CDR3: TGTGCCAGCAGCTTGCAGGGGGAGACCCAGTACTTC.

The J gene is TRBJ2-7, the V gene TRBV5-8; TRBD2 is a possible D gene (6 bases). Trimming pared 4 bases from V and 3 bases from J, leaving 8 bases between. This CDR3 has 12 residues. Germline CDR1 SGHTS, CDR2 YDEGEE. For the CDR3, the DNA is TGTGCCAGCAGCCGGGGGAGCTACGAGCAGTACTTC. The encoded protein is CASSRGSYEQYF.